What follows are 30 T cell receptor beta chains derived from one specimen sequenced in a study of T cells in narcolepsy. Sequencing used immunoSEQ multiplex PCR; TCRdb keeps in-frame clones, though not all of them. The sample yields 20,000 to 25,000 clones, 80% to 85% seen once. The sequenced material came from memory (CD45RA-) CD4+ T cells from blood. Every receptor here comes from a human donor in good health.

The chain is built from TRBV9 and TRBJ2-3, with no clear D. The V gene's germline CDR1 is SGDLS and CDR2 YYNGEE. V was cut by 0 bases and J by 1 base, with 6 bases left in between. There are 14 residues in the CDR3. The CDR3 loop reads CASSVGEGTDTQYF. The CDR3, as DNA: TGTGCCAGCAGCGTAGGAGAGGGCACAGATACGCAGTATTTT.

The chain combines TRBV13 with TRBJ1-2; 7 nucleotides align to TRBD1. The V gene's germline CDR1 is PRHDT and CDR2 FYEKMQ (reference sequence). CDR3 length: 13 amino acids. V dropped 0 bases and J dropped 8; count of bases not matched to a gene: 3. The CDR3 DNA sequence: TGTGCCAGCAGCTTAGGGACAGGGATGGGCTACACCTTC. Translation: CASSLGTGMGYTF.

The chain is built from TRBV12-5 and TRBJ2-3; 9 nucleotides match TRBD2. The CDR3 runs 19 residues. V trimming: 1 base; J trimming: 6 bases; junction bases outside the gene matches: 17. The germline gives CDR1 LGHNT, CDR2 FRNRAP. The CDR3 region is CASGLGRSGGGARYDTQYF. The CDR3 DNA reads TGTGCTAGTGGTTTGGGGCGGAGTGGCGGGGGGGCCAGGTACGATACGCAGTATTTT.

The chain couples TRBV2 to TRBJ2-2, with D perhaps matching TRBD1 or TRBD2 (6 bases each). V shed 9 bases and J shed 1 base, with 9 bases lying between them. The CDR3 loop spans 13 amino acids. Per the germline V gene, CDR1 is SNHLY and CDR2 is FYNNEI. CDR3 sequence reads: CASRGENTGELFF. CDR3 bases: TGTGCCAGTAGGGGGGAGAACACCGGGGAGCTGTTTTTT.

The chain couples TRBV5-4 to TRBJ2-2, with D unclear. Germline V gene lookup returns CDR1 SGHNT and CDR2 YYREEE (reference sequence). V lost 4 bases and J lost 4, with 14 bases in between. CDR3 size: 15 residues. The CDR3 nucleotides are TGTGCCAGCAGCCCTGGAATCCCGCCCACCGGGGAGCTGTTTTTT. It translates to CASSPGIPPTGELFF.

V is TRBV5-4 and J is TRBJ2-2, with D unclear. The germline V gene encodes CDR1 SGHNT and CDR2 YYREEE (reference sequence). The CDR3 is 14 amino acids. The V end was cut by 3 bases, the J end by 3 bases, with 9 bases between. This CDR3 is CASSSGRHTGELFF. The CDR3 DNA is TGTGCCAGCAGCTCGGGCAGACACACCGGGGAGCTGTTTTTT.

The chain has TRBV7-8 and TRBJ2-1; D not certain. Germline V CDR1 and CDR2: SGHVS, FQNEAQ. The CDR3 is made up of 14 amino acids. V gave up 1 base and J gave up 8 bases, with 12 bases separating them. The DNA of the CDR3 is TGTGCCAGCAGCTTAGTAGGGCTGGGCTATGAGCAGTTCTTC. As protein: CASSLVGLGYEQFF.

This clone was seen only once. The CDR3 spells CASIPPTGGQGKTQYF. The CDR3 nucleotides read TGTGCCAGCATCCCCCCTACTGGGGGACAGGGAAAGACCCAGTACTTC. The rearrangement uses TRBV5-8 and TRBJ2-5; 9 bases fit TRBD1. From germline, CDR1 is SGHTS and CDR2 YDEGEE. The V and J ends lost 6 bases and 6 bases, in that order; junction bases with no gene match: 15. This CDR3 comprises 16 residues.

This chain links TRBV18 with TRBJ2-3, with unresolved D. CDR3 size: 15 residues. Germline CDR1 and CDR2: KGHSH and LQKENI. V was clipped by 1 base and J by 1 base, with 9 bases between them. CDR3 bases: TGTGCCAGCTCACCACGAGGTGGGGGCACAGATACGCAGTATTTT. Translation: CASSPRGGGTDTQYF. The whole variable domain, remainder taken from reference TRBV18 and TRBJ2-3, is NAGVMQNPRHLVRRRGQEARLRCSPMKGHSHVYWYRQLPEEGLKFMVYLQKENIIDESGMPKERFSAEFPKEGPSILRIQQVVRGDSAAYFCASSPRGGGTDTQYFGPGTRLTVL.

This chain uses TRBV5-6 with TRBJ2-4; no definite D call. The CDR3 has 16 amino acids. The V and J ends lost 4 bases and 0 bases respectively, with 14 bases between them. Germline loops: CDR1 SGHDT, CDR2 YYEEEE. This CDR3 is CASSPRLAIAKNIQYF. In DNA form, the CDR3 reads TGTGCCAGCAGCCCCCGGTTAGCTATAGCCAAAAACATTCAGTACTTC.

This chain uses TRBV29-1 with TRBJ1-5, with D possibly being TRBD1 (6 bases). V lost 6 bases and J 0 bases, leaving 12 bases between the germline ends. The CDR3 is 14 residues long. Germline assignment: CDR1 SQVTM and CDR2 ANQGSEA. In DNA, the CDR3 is TGCAGCGTCCGAGGGGGGGGTAGCAATCAGCCCCAGCATTTT. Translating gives CSVRGGGSNQPQHF.

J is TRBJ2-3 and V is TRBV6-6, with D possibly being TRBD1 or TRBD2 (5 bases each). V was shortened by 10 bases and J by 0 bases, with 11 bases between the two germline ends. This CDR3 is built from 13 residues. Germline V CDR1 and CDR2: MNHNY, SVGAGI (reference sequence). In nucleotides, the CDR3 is TGTGCCACCGGGACGGGGAGCACAGATACGCAGTATTTT. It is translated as CATGTGSTDTQYF.

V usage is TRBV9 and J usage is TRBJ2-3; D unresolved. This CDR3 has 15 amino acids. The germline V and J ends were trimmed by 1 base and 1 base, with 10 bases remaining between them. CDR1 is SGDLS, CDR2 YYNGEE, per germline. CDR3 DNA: TGTGCCAGCAGCGTAAGAGGTCAGCGCACAGATACGCAGTATTTT. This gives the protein CASSVRGQRTDTQYF.

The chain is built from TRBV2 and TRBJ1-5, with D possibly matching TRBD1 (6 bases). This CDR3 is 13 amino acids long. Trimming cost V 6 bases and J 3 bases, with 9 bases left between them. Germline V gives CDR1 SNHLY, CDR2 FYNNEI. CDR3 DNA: TGTGCCAGCAGGACAGGAACCAATCAGCCCCAGCATTTT. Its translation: CASRTGTNQPQHF.

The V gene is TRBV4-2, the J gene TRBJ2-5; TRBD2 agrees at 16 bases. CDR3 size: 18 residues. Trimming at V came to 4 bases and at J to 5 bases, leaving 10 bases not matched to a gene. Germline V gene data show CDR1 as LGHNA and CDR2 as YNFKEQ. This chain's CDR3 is CASSPGTSGGAGLETQYF. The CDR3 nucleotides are TGTGCCAGCAGCCCCGGGACTAGCGGGGGGGCGGGGTTGGAGACCCAGTACTTC.

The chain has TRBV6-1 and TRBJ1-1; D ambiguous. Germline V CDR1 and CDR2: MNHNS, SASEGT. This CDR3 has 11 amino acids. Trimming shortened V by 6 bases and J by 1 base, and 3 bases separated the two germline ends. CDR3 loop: CASRQNTEAFF. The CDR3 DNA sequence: TGTGCCAGCAGACAGAACACTGAAGCTTTCTTT.

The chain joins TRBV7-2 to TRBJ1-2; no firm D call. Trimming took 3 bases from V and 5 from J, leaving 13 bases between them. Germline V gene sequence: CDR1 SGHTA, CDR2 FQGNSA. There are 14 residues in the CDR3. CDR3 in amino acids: CASSFRMASYGYTF. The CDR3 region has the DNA TGTGCCAGCAGCTTCAGAATGGCCAGTTATGGCTACACCTTC. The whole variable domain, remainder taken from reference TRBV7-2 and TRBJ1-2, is GAGVSQSPSNKVTEKGKDVELRCDPISGHTALYWYRQSLGQGLEFLIYFQGNSAPDKSGLPSDRFSAERTGGSVSTLTIQRTQQEDSAVYLCASSFRMASYGYTFGSGTRLTVV.

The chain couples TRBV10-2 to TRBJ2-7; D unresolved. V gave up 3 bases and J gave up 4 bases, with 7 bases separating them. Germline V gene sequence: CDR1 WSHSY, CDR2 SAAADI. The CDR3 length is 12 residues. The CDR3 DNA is TGCGCCAGCAGTGAATCGATGTACGAGCAGTACTTC. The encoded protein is CASSESMYEQYF.

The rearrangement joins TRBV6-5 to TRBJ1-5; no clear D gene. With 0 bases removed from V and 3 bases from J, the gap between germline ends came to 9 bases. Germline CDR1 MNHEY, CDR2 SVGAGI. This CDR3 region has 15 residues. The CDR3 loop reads CASSYSMRVNQPQHF. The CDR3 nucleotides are TGTGCCAGCAGTTACTCGATGAGGGTCAATCAGCCCCAGCATTTT.

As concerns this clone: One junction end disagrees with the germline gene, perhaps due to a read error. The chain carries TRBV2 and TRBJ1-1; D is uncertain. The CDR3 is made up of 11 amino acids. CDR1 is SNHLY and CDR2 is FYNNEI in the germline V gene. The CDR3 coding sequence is TGTGCCAGCAGCGTGAATACTGAAGCTTTCTTT. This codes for CASSVNTEAFF. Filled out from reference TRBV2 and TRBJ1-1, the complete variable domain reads EPEVTQTPSHQVTQMGQEVILRCVPISNHLYFYWYRQILGQKVEFLVSFYNNEISEKSEIFDDQFSVERPDGSNFTLKIRSTKLEDSAMYFCASSVNTEAFFGQGTRLTVV.

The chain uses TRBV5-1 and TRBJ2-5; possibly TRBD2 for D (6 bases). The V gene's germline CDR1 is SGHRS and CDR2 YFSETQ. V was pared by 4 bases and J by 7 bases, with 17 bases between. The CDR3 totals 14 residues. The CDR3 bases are TGCGCCAGCAGCACCAGCGGGCCCTCTGGGACCCAGTACTTC. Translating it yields CASSTSGPSGTQYF.

Here the CDR3 reads CSVGLGQAGNTIYF. The DNA for the CDR3 is TGCAGCGTTGGGTTGGGACAGGCTGGAAACACCATATATTTT. This rearrangement joins TRBV29-1 to TRBJ1-3; TRBD1 agrees at 8 bases. V dropped 4 bases and J dropped 2; count of bases not matched to a gene: 4. Germline CDR1 and CDR2: SQVTM and ANQGSEA. The length of the CDR3 is 14 residues.

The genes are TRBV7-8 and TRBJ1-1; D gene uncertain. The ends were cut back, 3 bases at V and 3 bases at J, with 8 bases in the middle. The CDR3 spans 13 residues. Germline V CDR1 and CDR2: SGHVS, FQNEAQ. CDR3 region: CASSFKLDTEAFF. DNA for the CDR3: TGTGCCAGCAGCTTTAAACTAGACACTGAAGCTTTCTTT.

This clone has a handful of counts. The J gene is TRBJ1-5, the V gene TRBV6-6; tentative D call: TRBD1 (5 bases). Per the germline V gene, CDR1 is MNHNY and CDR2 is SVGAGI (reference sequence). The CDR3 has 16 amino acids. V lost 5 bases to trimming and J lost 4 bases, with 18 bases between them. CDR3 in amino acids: CASSQKTVNLNQPQHF. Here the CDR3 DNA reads TGTGCCAGCAGTCAAAAGACAGTCAACCTGAATCAGCCCCAGCATTTT.

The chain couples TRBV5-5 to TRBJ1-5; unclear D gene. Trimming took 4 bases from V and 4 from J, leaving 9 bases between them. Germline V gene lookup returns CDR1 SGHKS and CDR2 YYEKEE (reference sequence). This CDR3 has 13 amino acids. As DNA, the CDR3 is TGTGCCAGCAGCATTGACCTAAATCAGCCCCAGCATTTT. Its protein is CASSIDLNQPQHF.

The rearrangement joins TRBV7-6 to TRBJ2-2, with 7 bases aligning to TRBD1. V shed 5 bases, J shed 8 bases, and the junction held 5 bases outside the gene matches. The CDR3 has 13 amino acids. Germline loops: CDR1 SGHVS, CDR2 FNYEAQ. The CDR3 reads CASSLQGIGELFF. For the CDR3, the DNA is TGTGCCAGCAGCCTACAGGGGATTGGGGAGCTGTTTTTT.

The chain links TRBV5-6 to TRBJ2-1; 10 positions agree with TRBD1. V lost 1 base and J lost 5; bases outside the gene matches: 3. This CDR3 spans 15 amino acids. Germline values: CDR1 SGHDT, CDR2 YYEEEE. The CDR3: CASSLLGQGNNEQFF. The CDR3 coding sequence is TGTGCCAGCAGCTTGTTGGGACAGGGGAACAATGAGCAGTTCTTC.

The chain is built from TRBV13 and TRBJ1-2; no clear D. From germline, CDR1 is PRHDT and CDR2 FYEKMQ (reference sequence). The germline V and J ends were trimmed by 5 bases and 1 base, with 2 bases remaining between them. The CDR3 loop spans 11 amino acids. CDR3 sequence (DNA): TGTGCCAGCAGCCTTAACTATGGCTACACCTTC. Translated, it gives CASSLNYGYTF.

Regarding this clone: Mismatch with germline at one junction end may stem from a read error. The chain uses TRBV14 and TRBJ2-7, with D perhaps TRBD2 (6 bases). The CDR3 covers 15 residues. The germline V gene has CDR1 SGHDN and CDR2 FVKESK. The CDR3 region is CTSSQKSGDFYEQYF. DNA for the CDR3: TGTACCAGCAGCCAGAAATCTGGGGACTTCTACGAGCAGTACTTC.

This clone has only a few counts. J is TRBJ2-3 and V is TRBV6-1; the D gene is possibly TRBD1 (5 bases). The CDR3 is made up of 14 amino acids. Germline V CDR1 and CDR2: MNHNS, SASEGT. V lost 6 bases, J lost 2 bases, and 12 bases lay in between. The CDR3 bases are TGTGCCAGCAGCAGAGACAGACTCACAGATACGCAGTATTTT. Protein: CASSRDRLTDTQYF.